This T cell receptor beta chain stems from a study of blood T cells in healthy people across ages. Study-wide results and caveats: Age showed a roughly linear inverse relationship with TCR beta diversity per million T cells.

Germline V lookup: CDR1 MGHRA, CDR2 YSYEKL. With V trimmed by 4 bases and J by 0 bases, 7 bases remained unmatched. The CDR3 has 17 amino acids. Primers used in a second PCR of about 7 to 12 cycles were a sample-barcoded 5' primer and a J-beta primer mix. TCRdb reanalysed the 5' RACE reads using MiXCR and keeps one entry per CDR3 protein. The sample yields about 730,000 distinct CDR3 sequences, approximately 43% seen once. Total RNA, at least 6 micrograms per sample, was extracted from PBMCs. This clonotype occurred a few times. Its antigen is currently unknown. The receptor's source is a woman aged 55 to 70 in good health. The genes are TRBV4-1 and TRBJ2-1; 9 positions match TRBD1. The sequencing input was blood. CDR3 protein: CASSLDRGASSYNEQFF. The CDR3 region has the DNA TGCGCCAGCAGCCTCGACAGGGGGGCAAGCTCCTACAATGAGCAGTTCTTC.